A single T cell receptor beta chain is shown here with its context. Its specificity is unknown. Together with a sample-barcoded 5' primer, a J-beta primer mix was included in a second PCR lasting about 6 to 11 cycles. Each cDNA molecule was tagged by a template-switch adaptor with 12 random nucleotides. The yield of each sample was at least 2.5 million CDR3-containing paired-end reads. TCRdb re-analysed the 5' RACE reads in MiXCR, keeping a single row per CDR3 protein. The data show about 1.6 million distinct CDR3 sequences, roughly 30% seen once. The length of the CDR3 is 14 residues. Germline V gene data show CDR1 as SGHTA and CDR2 as FQGNSA. The V end was cut by 4 bases, the J end by 2 bases, with 12 bases between. The data belong to a study of blood T cells in healthy people across ages. Study-level points and caveats: Unsorted PBMCs blocked a conclusive comparison of naive and antigen-experienced cells. Age showed a roughly linear inverse relationship with TCR beta diversity per million T cells.

The sequence was obtained from a woman aged 25-40 years in good health. The chain employs TRBV7-2 and TRBJ2-7, with a possible D match to TRBD1 (6 bases). The sample was blood. CDR3 in amino acids: CTSSSYRVPYEQYF. The CDR3, as DNA: TGTACCAGCAGCTCTTACAGGGTACCCTACGAGCAGTACTTC.